In this sample, the clone carrying this TCR beta chain turned up a few times. This sample stems from a study of T cells in tuberculosis. Deletions cut 6 bases from V and 0 bases from J, with 12 bases between. Germline V gene sequence: CDR1 MNHNS, CDR2 SASEGT. This CDR3 is 15 amino acids long. Measured with immunoSEQ multiplex PCR; TCRdb has only the in-frame clones, and not every one. Of about 59,000 clones detected, 65% to 90% appear once; the ten largest clones hold roughly 13%. Sorting used thawed, overnight-rested PBMC stained with anti-CD3, a viability dye and GMM-loaded CD1B tetramer. The lipid loaded on the CD1B tetramers was C32 glucose monomycolate from Rhodococcus equi.

The source material was CD1b-GMM tetramer-negative cells sorted from PBMCs. The receptor was isolated from an adult woman with latent tuberculosis. The chain recombines TRBV6-1 with TRBJ1-5; D uncertain. CDR3 DNA: TGTGCCAGCAGCCTGGGCAGATTTAGCAATCAGCCCCAGCATTTT. Translated: CASSLGRFSNQPQHF.